These T cell receptor beta chains were read from a single sample in a study of cytomegalovirus exposure and HLA in healthy donors. The method was immunoSEQ multiplex PCR; TCRdb's version includes in-frame clones alone and lacks a portion of them. This table holds some 180,000 clones, about three quarters found once. Sequencing was carried out using PBMCs. Receptor source: a young man in good health and CMV-seronegative. CDR3s include the opening cysteine and the closing phenylalanine or tryptophan. A D gene is named only where the DNA matches it firmly. Rows give clone size only sometimes, using once, few, many, or a class for an expanded clone.

clone size | J gene | V gene | CDR3 length | D gene | CDR3 DNA | CDR3 protein
. | TRBJ2-1 | TRBV4-2 | 13 | TRBD2 | TGTGCCAGCAGCTACGGGAGGAACAATGAGCAGTTCTTC | CASSYGRNNEQFF
few | TRBJ2-5 | TRBV7-9 | 12 | . | TGTGCCAGCAGAGACCGGGAAGAGACCCAGTACTTC | CASRDREETQYF
. | TRBJ2-1 | TRBV9 | 13 | . | TGTGCCAGCAGCCAAAGTATATACTCCCGGTTGTTCTTC | CASSQSIYSRLFF
. | TRBJ1-2 | TRBV27 | 15 | . | TGTGCCAGCAGCCCCCAAGGACAACTGAATCATGGCTACCCCTTC | CASSPQGQLNHGYPF
. | TRBJ2-7 | TRBV27 | 16 | . | TGTGCCAGCAGTTTATCGCAGGAATCCATCTCCTACGAGCAGTACTTC | CASSLSQESISYEQYF
once | TRBJ2-3 | TRBV6-5 | 15 | TRBD2 | TGTGCCAGCAGTTACTCCAGCGGGAGTACAGATACGCAGTATTTT | CASSYSSGSTDTQYF
. | TRBJ1-1 | TRBV11-2 | 13 | . | TGTGCCAGCAGCTTAGGGGGGGGCATTGAAGCTTTCTTT | CASSLGGGIEAFF
. | TRBJ1-5 | TRBV7-3 | 16 | . | TGTGCCAGCAGCTTATACTCGTACTTTAGCAATCAGCCCCAGCATTTT | CASSLYSYFSNQPQHF
. | TRBJ1-2 | TRBV28 | 12 | . | TGTGCCAGCAGTCCAGGTCTCGGTGGCTACACCTTC | CASSPGLGGYTF
. | TRBJ2-3 | TRBV7-2 | 17 | TRBD2 | TGTGCCAGCAGCCTCATAGGGGGACTAGCGGGAGGAGATACGCAGTATTTT | CASSLIGGLAGGDTQYF
. | TRBJ2-3 | TRBV5-4 | 14 | . | TGTGCCAGCAACCTGGGAGACCGCACAGATACGCAGTATTTT | CASNLGDRTDTQYF
. | TRBJ1-2 | TRBV6-4 | 15 | TRBD1 | TGTGCCAGCAGTGAAACCGGGACAGGAACCTATGGCTACACCTTC | CASSETGTGTYGYTF
. | TRBJ2-7 | TRBV29-1 | 13 | TRBD1 | TGCAGCGTGACCGGGACAGTCATCTACGAGCAGTACTTC | CSVTGTVIYEQYF